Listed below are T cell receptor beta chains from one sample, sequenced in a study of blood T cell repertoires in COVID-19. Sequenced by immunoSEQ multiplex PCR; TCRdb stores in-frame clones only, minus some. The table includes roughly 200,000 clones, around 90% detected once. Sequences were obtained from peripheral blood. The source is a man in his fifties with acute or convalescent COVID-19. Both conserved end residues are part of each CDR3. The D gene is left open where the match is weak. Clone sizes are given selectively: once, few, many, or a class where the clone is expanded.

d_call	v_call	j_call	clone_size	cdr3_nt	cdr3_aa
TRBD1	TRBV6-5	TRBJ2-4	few	TGTGCCAGCAGTTATTCAACAGGGGGCAAAAACATTCAGTACTTC	CASSYSTGGKNIQYF
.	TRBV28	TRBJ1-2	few	TGTGCCAGCAGTTTGGCAGCCGGGATATATGGCTACACCTTC	CASSLAAGIYGYTF
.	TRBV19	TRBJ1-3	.	TGTGCCAGTAGTATACGCAGGCCCAGCTCTGGAAACACCATATATTTT	CASSIRRPSSGNTIYF
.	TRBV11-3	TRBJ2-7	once	TGTGCCAGCAGCTTAGCGGGGGGCGACAATTACGAGCAGTACTTC	CASSLAGGDNYEQYF
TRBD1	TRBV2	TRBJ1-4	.	TGTGCCAGCAGGCGGGACAGGACCGCAACTAATGAAAAACTGTTTTTT	CASRRDRTATNEKLFF
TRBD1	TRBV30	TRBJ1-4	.	TGTGCCTGGAGTGTACAACAGGGGGAAAAACTGTTTTTT	CAWSVQQGEKLFF
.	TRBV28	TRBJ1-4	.	TGTGCCAGCAGTAGGGGGTTCGGCCCTAAACTGTTTTTT	CASSRGFGPKLFF
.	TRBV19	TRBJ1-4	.	TGTGCCAGTAGTATCGTCAGGTATACAACTAATGAAAAACTGTTTTTT	CASSIVRYTTNEKLFF
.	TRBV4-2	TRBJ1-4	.	TGTGCCAGCAGTCAACCTATGGCCCCGGGAGCTCAAAAACTGTTTTTT	CASSQPMAPGAQKLFF
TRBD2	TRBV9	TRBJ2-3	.	TGTGCCAGCAGCTGGCCCCAGCGGGAGGGTTCAGATACGCAGTATTTT	CASSWPQREGSDTQYF
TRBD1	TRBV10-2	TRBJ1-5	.	TGCGCCAGCAGTGAAGGACAGGGTAGCAATCAGCCCCAGCATTTT	CASSEGQGSNQPQHF
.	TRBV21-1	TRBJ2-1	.	TGTGCCAGCAGCAAATGTAGGACTAGCGCATACAATGAGCAGTTCTTC	CASSKCRTSAYNEQFF
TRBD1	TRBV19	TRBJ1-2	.	TGTGCCAGTAGAATCCTGGGTGGACAGGGTAACTATGGCTACACCTTC	CASRILGGQGNYGYTF
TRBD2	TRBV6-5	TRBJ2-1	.	TGTGCCAGTATCCCCTGGACTAGCGGAAACAATGAGCAGTTCTTC	CASIPWTSGNNEQFF
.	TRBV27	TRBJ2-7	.	TGTGCCAGCAGTTTGGGAGTGTCAGGCAGGGGTAACGAGCAGTACTTC	CASSLGVSGRGNEQYF
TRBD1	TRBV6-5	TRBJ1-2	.	TGTGCCAGCAGTTACGGACAGGGGGTTAACTATGGCTACACCTTC	CASSYGQGVNYGYTF
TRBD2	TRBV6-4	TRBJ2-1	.	TGTGCCAGCAGTGTAGCGGGGGGGAAGAATGAGCAGTTCTTC	CASSVAGGKNEQFF
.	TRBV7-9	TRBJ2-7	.	TGTGCCAGCAGCTTAGCGGGACTCTTGACAGGGGAGCAGTACTTC	CASSLAGLLTGEQYF
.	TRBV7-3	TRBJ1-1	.	TGTGCCAGCAGCTTAGAACCGGCCGGGACAAAGACTGAAGCTTTCTTT	CASSLEPAGTKTEAFF
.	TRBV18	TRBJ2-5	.	TGTGCCAGCTCACCTCCCGCGAGCGCCCAAGAGACCCAGTACTTC	CASSPPASAQETQYF
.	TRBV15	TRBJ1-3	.	TGTGCCACCAGCAGAACCAACAGGGTATCTGGAAACACCATATATTTT	CATSRTNRVSGNTIYF
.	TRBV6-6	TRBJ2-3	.	TGTGCCACCACAGGGCCCGCCACAGATACGCAGTATTTT	CATTGPATDTQYF
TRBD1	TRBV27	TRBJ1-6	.	TGTGCCAGCAGTTTTGGGACAGCCTATAATTCACCCCTCCACTTT	CASSFGTAYNSPLHF
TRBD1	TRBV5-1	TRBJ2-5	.	TGCGCCAGCAGCCCCGGACAGGTCCAAGAGACCCAGTACTTC	CASSPGQVQETQYF
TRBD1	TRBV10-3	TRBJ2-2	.	TGTGCCATCAGTGTGGACAGGGGGACCGGGGAGCTGTTTTTT	CAISVDRGTGELFF
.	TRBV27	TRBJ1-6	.	TGTGCCAGCAGTTTCGCAGGGCCGGATTCACCCCTCCACTTT	CASSFAGPDSPLHF
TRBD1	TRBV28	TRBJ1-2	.	TGTGCCAGCAGCAACTCCGGGACAGGGGGCGCCGGTGGAACCTATGGCTACACCTTC	CASSNSGTGGAGGTYGYTF
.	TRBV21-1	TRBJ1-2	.	TGTGCCAGCAGCAAAGACGGGGATGGCTACACCTTC	CASSKDGDGYTF